This TCR beta chain is drawn from a study of blood T cell repertoires in COVID-19. Germline-derived CDR1 and CDR2 are LGHDT and YNNKEL (reference sequence). This CDR3 is 15 amino acids long. The V and J ends lost 5 bases and 4 bases, in that order; junction bases with no gene match: 7. Produced via immunoSEQ multiplex PCR; TCRdb's table is partial and in-frame only. The sample records approximately 240,000 clones, around 90% being singletons. J is TRBJ2-2 and V is TRBV3-1 (or the pseudogene TRBV3-2); 7 bases align to TRBD1. The sequenced sample consisted of peripheral blood. This TCR derives from a man between 25 and 39 years old with COVID-19, enrolled during active disease. The DNA for the CDR3 is TGTGCCAGCAGCACAAGACAGGGCGCCACCGGGGAGCTGTTTTTT. Amino acids: CASSTRQGATGELFF.